The entry below gives a single TCR beta chain sequence along with its context. Its antigen is currently unknown. The CDR3 totals 14 residues. The V end was cut by 3 bases, the J end by 9 bases, with 17 bases between. The germline V gene encodes CDR1 LNHDA and CDR2 SQIVND (reference sequence). Reverse transcription of about 0.45 to 1 ug RNA was carried out with random hexamers. Across 54 Vbeta and 13 Jbeta, TCR beta CDR3 was amplified with immunoSEQ multiplex PCR. MiXCR was run by TCRdb on the immunoSEQ multiplex PCR reads, yielding one entry per CDR3 protein. The table includes about 120,000 distinct CDR3 sequences, about 95% detected once. TCR beta sequences were obtained from blood CD8+ and CD4+ T cells. CD8+ and CD4+ T cells were negatively isolated; TEMRA cells were FACS-enriched. The data belong to a study of CD8 T cells in Susac syndrome. General study findings and limits: That the number of individuals in its TCR sequencing and HLA analysis was relatively small was acknowledged by the study.

This receptor was taken from a human donor in good health. Sequenced: CD4+ T cells from PBMCs. The chain uses TRBV19 and TRBJ2-5, with D maybe TRBD1 (6 bases). CDR3 coding DNA: TGTGCCAGTAGTATCGAAGGACAGTCCGTGGCCCAGTACTTC. Protein: CASSIEGQSVAQYF.